The subject of this entry is one T cell receptor beta chain. These data come from a study of PD-1 and CTLA-4 blockade in melanoma. Profiling relied on immunoSEQ multiplex PCR, and the TCRdb table lists in-frame clones only, not all of them. The sample contains almost 30,000 clones, 85% to 90% of which appear only once. Specimen: CD8+ T cells from peripheral blood, collected before anti-PD-1 treatment. This clonotype was sampled from a human donor with melanoma.

The CDR3 protein is CATSDSRGYNEQFF. In DNA, the CDR3 is TGTGCCACCAGTGATTCTCGCGGGTACAATGAGCAGTTCTTC. The chain employs TRBV24-1 and TRBJ2-1, with D maybe TRBD2 (5 bases). In germline, CDR1 is KGHDR, CDR2 SFDVKD. The CDR3 consists of 14 residues. V lost 2 bases and J 4 bases, leaving 8 bases between the germline ends.